This is a list of T cell receptor beta chains from one sample in a study of TIL therapy for anti-PD-1-resistant metastatic lung cancer. Sequenced by immunoSEQ multiplex PCR; TCRdb stores in-frame clones only, minus some. The table lists under 60,000 clones, approximately 86% of them singletons. This sample comprised blood, obtained at baseline. The source is a person between 25 and 80 years old with non-small cell lung cancer. Each CDR3 is given with its conserved first and last residue.

j_call,cdr3_length,v_call,cdr3_aa
TRBJ2-3,17,TRBV4-3,CASSRGTSGRETDTQYF
TRBJ2-1,17,TRBV3-1/TRBV3-2,CASSQEQGRVAYNEQFF
TRBJ1-5,18,TRBV7-8,CASSPGMRGSGGNQPQHF
TRBJ2-7,15,TRBV28,CASSSPGQGSREQYF
TRBJ2-7,13,TRBV12-3/TRBV12-4,CASSFGVTYEQYF
TRBJ2-2,19,TRBV18,CASSGDLGTARLNTGELFF
TRBJ2-5,11,TRBV7-2,CASSLVETQYF
TRBJ1-5,15,TRBV12-5,CASGFGDSYNQPQHF
TRBJ2-1,15,TRBV19,CASSSDRGAYNEQFF
TRBJ1-1,13,TRBV19,CASRWVPNTEAFF
TRBJ2-2,14,TRBV20-1,CSASARGTTGELFF
TRBJ2-7,10,TRBV30,CAWGDRGRYF
TRBJ2-1,16,TRBV28,CASSDVRDLRNNEQFF
TRBJ2-2,15,TRBV6-2/TRBV6-3,CASSLLGGVTGELFF
TRBJ2-3,15,TRBV10-2,CASGIGGPRADTQYF
TRBJ2-7,14,TRBV18,CASSPGEPLYEQYF
TRBJ2-7,12,TRBV29-1,CSAGEGTYEQYF
TRBJ2-7,13,TRBV6-5,CASSYGLGYEQYF
TRBJ2-3,16,TRBV7-6,CASSPQRGGSTDTQYF
TRBJ2-5,15,TRBV6-5,CASCISTNPRETQYF
TRBJ1-2,13,TRBV9,CASSVTGHYGYTF
TRBJ2-2,13,TRBV6-5,CASREAYTGELFF
TRBJ1-3,14,TRBV5-1,CASSLGSSGNTIYF
TRBJ2-7,14,TRBV28,CASSPGQVAYEQYF
TRBJ2-3,15,TRBV10-3,CAISGDGGATDTQYF
TRBJ2-5,14,TRBV19,CASSIRDLGQTQYF
TRBJ2-3,14,TRBV11-3,CASSLQGGTDTQYF
TRBJ2-1,13,TRBV11-3,CASSLGRYNEQFF
TRBJ1-1,14,TRBV7-2,CASSPGGMNTEAFF
TRBJ2-2,15,TRBV25-1,CASSVQGGNTGELFF
TRBJ2-7,12,TRBV10-3,CAISETSYEQYF
TRBJ2-1,13,TRBV6-2/TRBV6-3,CASTPGGFDGQFF
TRBJ2-3,14,TRBV7-9,CASSRGGRTDTQYF
TRBJ2-3,15,TRBV6-6,CASSYGGQTTDTQYF
TRBJ2-2,15,TRBV27,CASSLLGANTGELFF
TRBJ2-7,13,TRBV19,CASSAQGGYEQYF
TRBJ1-3,14,TRBV11-2,CASSPTGLINTIYF
TRBJ1-5,13,TRBV29-1,CSVDPRYNQPQHF
TRBJ2-4,14,TRBV29-1,CSVEGGYGKNIQYF
TRBJ2-2,16,TRBV4-3,CASSNTRAANTGELFF
TRBJ1-5,14,TRBV6-5,CASTRTGDNQPQHF